These T cell receptor beta chains were read from a single sample in a study of cytomegalovirus exposure and HLA in healthy donors. Using immunoSEQ multiplex PCR, the repertoire was profiled, and TCRdb retains in-frame clones only, with some absent. The data hold 110,000 or so clones, with around 77% observed a single time. The sequencing input was PBMCs. The origin of the receptors is a woman younger than 45 in good health and CMV-seropositive. CDR3s include the opening cysteine and the closing phenylalanine or tryptophan. The order of the fields is CDR3 length, D gene, V gene, clone size, J gene, CDR3 DNA, CDR3 protein. D genes are given only for firm matches. Size tells how often a clone was seen (once, few, many) or the class of an expanded clone, and some rows leave it out.

>13|NA|TRBV6-1|NA|TRBJ2-2
TGTGCCAGCAGGGACAGGAACACCGGGGAGCTGTTTTTT
CASRDRNTGELFF
>14|TRBD1|TRBV30|few|TRBJ2-7
TGTGCCTGGAGTGAAGGGACAGGGCGCTACGAGCAGTACTTC
CAWSEGTGRYEQYF
>15|NA|TRBV10-3|once|TRBJ2-7
TGTGCCATCAGTGATACCCTGGAGGGTGCCTACGAGCAGTACTTC
CAISDTLEGAYEQYF
>15|NA|TRBV2|few|TRBJ2-6
TGTGCCAGCACAGGGATTAGCTCTGGGGCCAACGTCCTGACTTTC
CASTGISSGANVLTF
>14|TRBD2|TRBV7-6|NA|TRBJ2-7
TGTGCCAGCAGCTTAGAACTAGCGGACCCCGAGCAGTACTTC
CASSLELADPEQYF
>15|NA|TRBV6-6|NA|TRBJ2-3
TGTGCCAGCACCGTACAGGTACTGAGCACAGATACGCAGTATTTT
CASTVQVLSTDTQYF
>16|TRBD2|TRBV19|NA|TRBJ2-2
TGTGCCAGTACCATAAGGGAGGGCAGAGTTGACGGGGAGCTGTTTTTT
CASTIREGRVDGELFF
>16|TRBD2|TRBV7-2|NA|TRBJ2-7
TGTGCCAGCAGCTTAGTTGGCGGGGGGGGCTCCTACGAGCAGTACTTC
CASSLVGGGGSYEQYF
>13|NA|TRBV5-1|NA|TRBJ2-2
TGCGCCAGCAGCCTCCCCAACACCGGGGAGCTGTTTTTT
CASSLPNTGELFF
>17|TRBD1|TRBV25-1|NA|TRBJ1-4
TGTGCCAGCAGTGACCCAACGAACGGGACAGTCAATGAAAAACTGTTTTTT
CASSDPTNGTVNEKLFF
>13|NA|TRBV6-5|NA|TRBJ2-7
TGTGCCAGCAGAGAGACAGTCTCCTACGAGCAGTACTTC
CASRETVSYEQYF
>16|TRBD2|TRBV6-4|NA|TRBJ2-1
TGTGCCAGCAGCGCAAGCGGGAGGGCACTTTACAATGAGCAGTTCTTC
CASSASGRALYNEQFF
>17|NA|TRBV5-1|NA|TRBJ1-2
TGCGCCAGCAGCGCCATATCTTTGGTAACAGGGATTTCCAGCTACACCTTC
CASSAISLVTGISSYTF
>16|NA|TRBV19|NA|TRBJ1-1
TGTGCCAGTAGTATCCACGCCAGCACCGGGATAGCTGAAGCTTTCTTT
CASSIHASTGIAEAFF
>13|NA|TRBV5-4|NA|TRBJ2-5
TGTGCCAGTAGCTTTGGGGGCCGGGAGACCCAGTACTTC
CASSFGGRETQYF
>11|NA|TRBV7-9|NA|TRBJ2-5
TGTGCCAGCACCTTTAAAGAGACCCAGTACTTC
CASTFKETQYF
>14|NA|TRBV29-1|NA|TRBJ1-2
TGCAGCGTTGAGGTCCGGGGAATCCCTGACTTTGGCTTCTTC
CSVEVRGIPDFGFF
>15|NA|TRBV7-3|NA|TRBJ1-1
TGTGCCAGCAGCTTACAGGGGTCCATGAACACTGAAGCTTTCTTT
CASSLQGSMNTEAFF
>13|NA|TRBV6-4|NA|TRBJ1-1
TGTGCCCGAGGTGGGTGGGGGAGGACTGAAGCTTTCTTT
CARGGWGRTEAFF
>20|TRBD2|TRBV11-3|NA|TRBJ2-7
TGTGCCAGCAGCCCTAAAATAGGGACTAGCGGATCCTTTAGCTCCTACGAGCAGTACTTC
CASSPKIGTSGSFSSYEQYF
>15|TRBD2|TRBV5-1|NA|TRBJ2-1
TGCGCCAGCACATTAGCGGGGGCGGTGGGGAATGAGCAGTTCTTC
CASTLAGAVGNEQFF
>18|TRBD2|TRBV5-1|NA|TRBJ2-3
TGCGCCAGCAGCTTGGGTCTAGCGGGAGCGGTTTACTCAGATACGCAGTATTTT
CASSLGLAGAVYSDTQYF
>15|NA|TRBV9|NA|TRBJ1-6
TGTGCCAGCAGCGTAGAGGGGGAGTATAATTCACCCCTCCACTTT
CASSVEGEYNSPLHF
>14|NA|TRBV7-6|once|TRBJ2-6
TGTGCCAGTCAAGGGGTTTCTGGGGCCAACGTCCTGACTTTC
CASQGVSGANVLTF
>13|NA|TRBV5-5|few|TRBJ1-2
TGTGCCAGCAGTCAACAGGAAAGTACTCGCTACACCTTC
CASSQQESTRYTF
>13|NA|TRBV14|few|TRBJ1-1
TGTGCCAGCAACTTGGACAGGAACACTGAAGCTTTCTTT
CASNLDRNTEAFF
>17|TRBD1|TRBV5-4|NA|TRBJ2-2
TGTGCCAGCAGCTCCGGGGCCAGGGGGCTAATCACCGGGGAGCTGTTTTTT
CASSSGARGLITGELFF
>12|NA|TRBV5-1|NA|TRBJ1-1
TGCGCCAGCAGCGCAGAGGGCACTGAAGCTTTCTTT
CASSAEGTEAFF
>14|NA|TRBV5-4|NA|TRBJ1-6
TGTGCCAGCAGCTCTGATCAACTAGGTTCACCCCTCCACTTT
CASSSDQLGSPLHF
>14|NA|TRBV19|NA|TRBJ1-3
TGTGCCAGTAGTGTCGGGGTATCTGGAAACACCATATATTTT
CASSVGVSGNTIYF
>13|TRBD1|TRBV18|NA|TRBJ1-1
TGTGCCAGCTCAGTTACAGGGGGGGCTGAAGCTTTCTTT
CASSVTGGAEAFF
>13|NA|TRBV11-3|NA|TRBJ1-2
TGTGCCAGCACCCTTGGGGGAGGATATGGCTACACCTTC
CASTLGGGYGYTF
>13|NA|TRBV9|NA|TRBJ2-1
TGTGCCAGCAGCGCCCAGGTGGCAGGTGAGCAGTTCTTC
CASSAQVAGEQFF
>16|TRBD1|TRBV6-5|few|TRBJ1-1
TGTGCCAGCAGTTTGGACAGGGGTTATCGAAACGGTGAAGCTTTCTTT
CASSLDRGYRNGEAFF
>19|NA|TRBV4-1|NA|TRBJ1-1
TGCGCCAGCAGCCAAGATGCCCTCCCCGAGCAGGGGAGACGGACTGAAGCTTTCTTT
CASSQDALPEQGRRTEAFF
>16|NA|TRBV19|NA|TRBJ1-6
TGTGCCAGTAGTATGGGGAGGCCCTTGGGTAATTCACCCCTCCACTTT
CASSMGRPLGNSPLHF
>14|TRBD1|TRBV29-1|NA|TRBJ2-2
TGCAGCGCCGGGACAGGTCCCCTCACCGGGGAGCTGTTTTTT
CSAGTGPLTGELFF
>17|TRBD2|TRBV7-3|NA|TRBJ2-7
TGTGCCAGCAGCTCACATGGACTAGCGGGAAACATCGACGAGCAGTACTTC
CASSSHGLAGNIDEQYF
>15|TRBD1|TRBV6-1|NA|TRBJ2-3
TGTGCCAGCAGTGAACACGGACAGGGGGCGGTTACGCAGTATTTT
CASSEHGQGAVTQYF
>14|NA|TRBV6-1|NA|TRBJ2-7
TGTGCCAGCAGTGATCTGGGGAGCTCCTACGAGCAGTACTTC
CASSDLGSSYEQYF
>16|TRBD1|TRBV25-1|once|TRBJ1-1
TGTGCCAGCAGTGAGGGGACAGGGGGCGTGAACACTGAAGCTTTCTTT
CASSEGTGGVNTEAFF
>15|NA|TRBV7-3|NA|TRBJ2-2
TGTGCCAGCAGCTTAGGGACATACAACACCGGGGAGCTGTTTTTT
CASSLGTYNTGELFF
>15|NA|TRBV7-8|NA|TRBJ1-2
TGTGCCAGCAGCTTACTTGGAGGGACGGGTTATGGCTACACCTTC
CASSLLGGTGYGYTF